Included here is one TCR beta chain sequence, with context. Its cognate antigen is unknown. Germline and junction disagree at one end, which may indicate a read error. A modified ARM-PCR protocol with three rounds of nested PCR amplified TCRbeta. TCRdb reprocessed the multiplex PCR reads via MiXCR and lists one record per CDR3 protein. The data contain about 67,000 distinct CDR3 sequences, more than 75% of them seen just once; the ten biggest clones take up over 35%. The data were taken from a study of tumor and adjacent non-tumor tissue in lung cancer. Study at large: There were around eleven adenocarcinoma, 2 squamous cell carcinoma and 1 small cell lung cancer cases. Samples averaged approximately 3.9 million productive TCRbeta reads each.

CDR1 is MGHRA, CDR2 YSYEKL, per germline. The CDR3 is 11 amino acids. The template was RNA from unsorted bulk tissue. More than 3 cm separated this lung sample from the edge of the tumor. The study, taken as a whole, reports: Shorter survival was associated with higher TCR diversity in tumors. Tumor repertoires had a smaller top 100 clone share than normal lung.

This receptor was identified in a man aged 55 to 69 with non-small cell lung cancer. Sequenced input: distant non-tumor lung tissue. V gene TRBV4-1 combines with J gene TRBJ1-1; the D is unclear. CDR3 DNA: TGCGCCAGCAGCCACGGCTCAGAAGCTAACTTT. This gives the protein CASSHGSEANF.